This is a list of T cell receptor beta chains from one sample in a study of blood T cells in healthy people across ages. TCRdb re-called the 5' RACE reads with MiXCR, one entry per CDR3 protein. Of about 640,000 distinct CDR3 sequences detected, approximately 59% appear once; the ten largest clones hold roughly 34%. Sequencing was done on a sample of blood. The receptors derive from a man aged 55 to 69 in good health. The CDR3 runs from the conserved cysteine through the conserved F or W. The order of the fields is clone size, D gene, J gene, V gene, CDR3 protein, CDR3 DNA. D genes are given only for firm matches. Size values are once, few and many counts, or a class for expanded clones, and some rows have none.

clone_size: few
d_call: TRBD1
j_call: TRBJ1-6
v_call: TRBV2
cdr3_aa: CLGRGQYNSPLHF
cdr3_nt: TGTCTCGGCAGGGGGCAGTATAATTCACCCCTCCACTTT

clone_size: -
d_call: -
j_call: TRBJ2-5
v_call: TRBV28
cdr3_aa: CATRVDSEVGQETQYF
cdr3_nt: TGTGCCACTCGCGTCGACAGCGAAGTTGGACAAGAGACCCAGTACTTC

clone_size: -
d_call: TRBD1
j_call: TRBJ1-2
v_call: TRBV11-2
cdr3_aa: CASSPERDRLYGYTF
cdr3_nt: TGTGCCAGCAGCCCTGAGCGGGACAGACTCTATGGCTACACCTTC

clone_size: -
d_call: -
j_call: TRBJ1-2
v_call: TRBV11-2
cdr3_aa: CASSRGGMDYGYTF
cdr3_nt: TGTGCCAGCAGCCGGGGGGGCATGGACTATGGCTACACCTTC

clone_size: -
d_call: -
j_call: TRBJ1-5
v_call: TRBV21-1
cdr3_aa: CANRDRGYQPQHF
cdr3_nt: TGTGCCAACCGAGACAGGGGGTATCAGCCCCAGCATTTT

clone_size: -
d_call: -
j_call: TRBJ1-1
v_call: TRBV5-1
cdr3_aa: CASRQDVNTEAFF
cdr3_nt: TGCGCCAGCAGACAGGATGTGAACACTGAAGCTTTCTTT

clone_size: -
d_call: -
j_call: TRBJ2-7
v_call: TRBV7-2
cdr3_aa: CASSLHRGKPRVGEQYF
cdr3_nt: TGTGCCAGCAGCTTACATCGGGGCAAACCAAGGGTAGGCGAGCAGTACTTC

clone_size: -
d_call: -
j_call: TRBJ1-2
v_call: TRBV5-1
cdr3_aa: CASSFEVSQSYSYTF
cdr3_nt: TGCGCCAGCAGCTTCGAGGTCTCCCAATCCTATAGCTACACCTTC

clone_size: -
d_call: -
j_call: TRBJ2-5
v_call: TRBV28
cdr3_aa: CASTPSGFQETQYF
cdr3_nt: TGTGCCAGCACCCCCTCGGGATTCCAAGAGACCCAGTACTTC

clone_size: few
d_call: -
j_call: TRBJ1-2
v_call: TRBV12-3/TRBV12-4
cdr3_aa: CASSLSLQTYGYTF
cdr3_nt: TGTGCCAGCAGTTTAAGCCTTCAGACCTATGGCTACACCTTC

clone_size: -
d_call: TRBD2
j_call: TRBJ2-1
v_call: TRBV12-3/TRBV12-4
cdr3_aa: CASSLAGGHGGNEQFF
cdr3_nt: TGTGCCAGCAGTTTGGCGGGGGGGCACGGCGGCAATGAGCAGTTCTTC

clone_size: -
d_call: -
j_call: TRBJ2-1
v_call: TRBV6-1
cdr3_aa: CASSEAVGRGNEQFF
cdr3_nt: TGTGCCAGCAGTGAAGCTGTGGGGCGGGGAAATGAGCAGTTCTTC

clone_size: few
d_call: -
j_call: TRBJ2-7
v_call: TRBV4-1
cdr3_aa: CASSQVLSGTYEQYF
cdr3_nt: TGCGCCAGCAGCCAAGTTCTTTCAGGGACCTACGAGCAGTACTTC

clone_size: -
d_call: -
j_call: TRBJ2-1
v_call: TRBV20-1
cdr3_aa: CSASSPTRSYNEQFF
cdr3_nt: TGCAGTGCCTCCTCCCCAACTCGCTCCTACAATGAGCAGTTCTTC

clone_size: -
d_call: -
j_call: TRBJ2-7
v_call: TRBV20-1
cdr3_aa: CSARDIGEGEQYF
cdr3_nt: TGCAGTGCTAGAGATATTGGCGAGGGGGAGCAGTACTTC

clone_size: few
d_call: -
j_call: TRBJ1-5
v_call: TRBV28
cdr3_aa: CASMVGNQPQHF
cdr3_nt: TGTGCCAGCATGGTCGGCAATCAGCCCCAGCATTTT